This TCR beta chain was observed in a study of long-term antiretroviral therapy in people with HIV. Study-wide context: First collections came about a decade before the 2015 immediate-ART recommendation.

Specimens held roughly 0.9-10 million cryopreserved PBMC prior to DNA extraction. CDR1 is SGHTA, CDR2 FQGNSA, per germline. V shed 8 bases, J shed 2 bases, and the junction held 0 bases outside the gene matches. The length of the CDR3 is 13 residues. An immunoSEQ assay, version v3.0, was performed at survey level. The protocol was immunoSEQ multiplex PCR, while the TCRdb copy is restricted to in-frame clones and leaves out a portion. This table has approximately 36,000 clones, roughly 87% appearing once. The input for sequencing was unsorted PBMCs, taken 0.6 years after starting antiretroviral therapy. The source is a man younger than 35 with HIV. V usage is TRBV7-2 and J usage is TRBJ2-7, with 13 nucleotides matching TRBD2. DNA of the CDR3: TGTGCCAGCGGGACTAGCGGGACCTACGAGCAGTACTTC. Protein sequence: CASGTSGTYEQYF.